This TCR beta chain derives from a study of blood T cells in healthy people across ages. Sample-barcoded 5' priming and a J-beta primer mix drove a second PCR of about 6 to 12 cycles. Via MiXCR, TCRdb re-called the 5' RACE reads, giving one row per CDR3 protein. This sample yields hundreds of thousands of distinct CDR3 sequences, of which roughly 44% are seen a single time; roughly 20% belongs to the top ten. The source material was blood. The source is a woman in her sixties or seventies in good health.

CDR3 region: CASSLIGVAGDPRDEQYF. The CDR3 nucleotides read TGTGCCAGCAGCTTAATAGGAGTAGCGGGGGACCCTCGGGACGAGCAGTACTTC. V gene TRBV7-3 combines with J gene TRBJ2-7; the match to TRBD2 covers 9 bases. CDR3 size: 18 residues. V trimming: 1 base; J trimming: 5 bases; junction bases outside the gene matches: 15. The V gene's germline CDR1 is SGHTA and CDR2 FQGTGA. The full variable domain, completed using reference TRBV7-3 and TRBJ2-7, is GAGVSQTPSNKVTEKGKYVELRCDPISGHTALYWYRQSLGQGPEFLIYFQGTGAADDSGLPNDRFFAVRPEGSVSTLKIQRTERGDSAVYLCASSLIGVAGDPRDEQYFGPGTRLTVT.